This T cell receptor (beta chain) was sequenced for a study of cytomegalovirus exposure and HLA in healthy donors. A multiplex PCR was run with 60 Vbeta primers and 13 Jbeta primers. Sequenced by immunoSEQ multiplex PCR; TCRdb stores in-frame clones only, minus some. The sample gives roughly 280,000 clones, 72% of which show up once; over 2% is in the top ten. The V gene lost 5 bases and the J gene lost 12 bases, with 13 bases spanning the gap. Per the germline V gene, CDR1 is DFQATT and CDR2 is SNEGSKA (reference sequence). The length of the CDR3 is 11 residues. Sample: PBMCs. The TCR was taken from a female donor in good health and CMV-seronegative. The rearrangement uses TRBV20-1 and TRBJ1-4; D perhaps matches TRBD1 (6 bases). The DNA for the CDR3 is TGCAGTGCTCCACGGGGGGCGGAACTGTTTTTT. Translated: CSAPRGAELFF.